This is a list of T cell receptor beta chains from one sample in a study of shared clonotypes between healthy human individuals. The protocol was immunoSEQ multiplex PCR, while the TCRdb copy is restricted to in-frame clones and leaves out a portion. Among around 550,000 clones, 90% to 96% were seen once, and the ten largest hold 0.06%. Specimen: naive CD4+ T cells sorted from blood. Every receptor here comes from a woman aged 25 to 39 in good health. The CDR3 runs from the conserved cysteine through the conserved F or W. Fields, in order: D gene, clone size, V gene, CDR3 protein. A D gene is named only where the DNA matches it firmly. Expanded clones get a size class; other rows say once, few or many, or leave the size out.

TRBD1 once TRBV27 CASSRTGAKNIQYF
TRBD2 - TRBV11-2 CASSSSSGHEQYF
TRBD1 - TRBV28 CASSSLTGWGYEQYF
TRBD2 - TRBV2 CASLLVLAGSYEQYF
- - TRBV5-8 CASSLDGFSGNTIYF
TRBD2 - TRBV6-5 CASSHWTSEKETQYF
- once TRBV6-1 CASSEWSSRASPAEHF
- - TRBV5-1 CASSLGGGGEKLFF
- - TRBV6-1 CASRGDESYGYTF
- - TRBV6-1 CASSARTANTEAFF
TRBD2 - TRBV28 CASKVAGGADTQYF
- - TRBV28 CASSLVSPYEQYF
- - TRBV15 CATSRGDLQNTGELFF
- - TRBV5-1 CASSSPGEQYF
TRBD2 - TRBV13 CASSLGGRTSPTYNEQFF
- once TRBV6-4 CASSLEGGLSNQPQHF
- - TRBV5-1 CASSPARLVDYGYTF
- - TRBV7-8 CASSAHRPGVVKTGELFF
- - TRBV5-4 CASSLSPGSGQPQHF
TRBD1 - TRBV19 CASSIGQGAGGSYEQYF
- - TRBV5-1 CASSLAQNQPQHF
- - TRBV7-9 CASSSLVDGLFAEAFF
TRBD2 - TRBV5-6 CASSLVPGGNEQFF
TRBD1 once TRBV28 CASSSLGQASGANVLTF
- - TRBV10-2 CASTRGQAETQYF
- - TRBV7-7 CASSLEGSSTIYF
- - TRBV6-1 CASKERAGTDTQYF
TRBD1 - TRBV5-1 CASSPGQGAAKNIQYF
- - TRBV5-6 CASSPLRASSYNEQFF
- - TRBV19 CASRWGSGAYEQYF
- - TRBV29-1 CSVAENTGELFF
- - TRBV4-2 CASSQEGAAGGELFF
TRBD1 once TRBV19 CASSYGTGGRIQYF
- - TRBV7-8 CASSLGLLGPDTQYF
- - TRBV4-1 CASSPQVQATNEKLFF
TRBD2 - TRBV11-2 CASSLGLAGYNEQFF
TRBD1 - TRBV28 CASSLGGQASNTQYF
- - TRBV4-1 CASSQEGERGDTQYF
- - TRBV20-1 CSAGSGYEQYF
TRBD2 - TRBV2 CASSGSISSGSYEQYF
TRBD2 - TRBV6-6 CASRASGNSYNEQFF
- - TRBV4-2 CASSQERVPDQPQHF
TRBD1 once TRBV19 CASSTQGNYGYTF
- - TRBV30 CAWSATPNTEAFF
- - TRBV19 CASRLVGTDTQYF
- - TRBV11-2 CASSLTLAYEQYF
TRBD2 - TRBV5-6 CASSWSYSGTYNEQFF
- - TRBV2 CASSATATEAFF
- - TRBV5-1 CASSDGWTEAFF
TRBD1 - TRBV20-1 CSAPWTGQLVF
TRBD2 - TRBV15 CATSSTSGGRWEQYF
TRBD1 - TRBV28 CASSLYGTGTGEQYF
- - TRBV9 CASSAYRDGNNEQFF
- once TRBV28 CASSFKGNYQPQHF
TRBD2 - TRBV28 CATTEGTSLYEQFF
TRBD1 - TRBV30 CAWSRGQGNNEKLFF
- - TRBV2 CASRPGEANTGELFF
TRBD1 - TRBV11-2 CASSSGTGGRGAKNIQYF
- - TRBV9 CASSVGGMDTGELFF